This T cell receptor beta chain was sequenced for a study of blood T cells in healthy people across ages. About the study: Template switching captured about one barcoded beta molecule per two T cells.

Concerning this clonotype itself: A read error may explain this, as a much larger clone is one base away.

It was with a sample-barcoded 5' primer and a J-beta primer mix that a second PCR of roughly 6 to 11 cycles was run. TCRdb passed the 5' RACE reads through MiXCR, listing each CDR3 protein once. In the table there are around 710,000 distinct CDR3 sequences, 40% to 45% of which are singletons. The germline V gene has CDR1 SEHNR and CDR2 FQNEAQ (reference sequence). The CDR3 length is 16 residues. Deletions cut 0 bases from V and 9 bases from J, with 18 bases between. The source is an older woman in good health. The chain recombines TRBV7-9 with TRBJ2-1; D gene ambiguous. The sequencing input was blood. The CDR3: CASSLAGLAGNSEQFF. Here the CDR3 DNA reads TGTGCCAGCAGCTTAGCCGGGTTGGCAGGCAACAGTGAGCAGTTCTTC.